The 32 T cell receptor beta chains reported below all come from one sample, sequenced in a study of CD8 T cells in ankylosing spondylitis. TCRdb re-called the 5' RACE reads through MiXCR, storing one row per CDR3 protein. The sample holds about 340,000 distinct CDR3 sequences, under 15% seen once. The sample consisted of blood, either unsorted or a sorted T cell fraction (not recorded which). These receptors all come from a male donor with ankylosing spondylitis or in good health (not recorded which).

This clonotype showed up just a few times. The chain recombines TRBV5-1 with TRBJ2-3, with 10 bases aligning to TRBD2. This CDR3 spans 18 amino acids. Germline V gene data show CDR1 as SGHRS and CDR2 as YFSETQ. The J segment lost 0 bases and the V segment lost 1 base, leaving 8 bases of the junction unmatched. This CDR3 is CASSLRSSGGSSTDTQYF. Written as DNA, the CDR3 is TGCGCCAGCAGCTTGAGGTCTAGCGGGGGAAGTAGCACAGATACGCAGTATTTT.

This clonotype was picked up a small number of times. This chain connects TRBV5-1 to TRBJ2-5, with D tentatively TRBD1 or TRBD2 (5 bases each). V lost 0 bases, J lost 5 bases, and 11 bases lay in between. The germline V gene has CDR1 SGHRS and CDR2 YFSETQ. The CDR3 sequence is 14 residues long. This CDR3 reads CASSLAGTGETQYF. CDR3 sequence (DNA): TGCGCCAGCAGCTTGGCAGGGACGGGGGAGACCCAGTACTTC.

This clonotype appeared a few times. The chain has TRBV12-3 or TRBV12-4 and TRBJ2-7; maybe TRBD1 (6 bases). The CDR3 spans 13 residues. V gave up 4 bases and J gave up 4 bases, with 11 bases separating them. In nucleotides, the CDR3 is TGTGCCAGCAGTTACTCCCAGGGGTACGAGCAGTACTTC. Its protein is CASSYSQGYEQYF.

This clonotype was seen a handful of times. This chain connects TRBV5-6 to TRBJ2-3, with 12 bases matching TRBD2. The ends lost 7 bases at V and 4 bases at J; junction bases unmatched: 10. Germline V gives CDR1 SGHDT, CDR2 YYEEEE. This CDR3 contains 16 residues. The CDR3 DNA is TGTGCCAGCGGGTACGCGACTAGCGGGAGAGCAGATACGCAGTATTTT. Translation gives CASGYATSGRADTQYF.

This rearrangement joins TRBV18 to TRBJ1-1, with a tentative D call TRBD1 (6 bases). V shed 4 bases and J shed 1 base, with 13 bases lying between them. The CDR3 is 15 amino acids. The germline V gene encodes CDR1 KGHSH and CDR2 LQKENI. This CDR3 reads CASSRSSGENTEAFF. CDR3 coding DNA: TGTGCCAGCTCACGTTCATCAGGGGAGAACACTGAAGCTTTCTTT. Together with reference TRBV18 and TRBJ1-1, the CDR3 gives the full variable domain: NAGVMQNPRHLVRRRGQEARLRCSPMKGHSHVYWYRQLPEEGLKFMVYLQKENIIDESGMPKERFSAEFPKEGPSILRIQQVVRGDSAAYFCASSRSSGENTEAFFGQGTRLTVV.

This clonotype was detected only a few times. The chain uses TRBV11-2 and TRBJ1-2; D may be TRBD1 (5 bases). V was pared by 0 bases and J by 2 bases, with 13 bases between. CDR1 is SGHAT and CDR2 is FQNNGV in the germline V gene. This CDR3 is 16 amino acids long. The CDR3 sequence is CASSLEGRGRNYGYTF. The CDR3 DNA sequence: TGTGCCAGCAGCTTAGAAGGACGGGGCAGAAACTATGGCTACACCTTC.

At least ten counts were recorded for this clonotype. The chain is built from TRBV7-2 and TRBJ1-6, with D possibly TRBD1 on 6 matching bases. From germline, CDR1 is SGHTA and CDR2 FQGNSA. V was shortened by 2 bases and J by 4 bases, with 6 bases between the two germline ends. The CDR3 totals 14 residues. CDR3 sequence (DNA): TGTGCCAGCAGCTTAACAGGGTATAATTCACCCCTCCACTTT. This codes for CASSLTGYNSPLHF.

In nucleotides, the CDR3 is TGTGCCACCAGCAGAGATCCCCCTAGACTAGCCAAAAACATTCAGTACTTC. Its protein product is CATSRDPPRLAKNIQYF. The chain uses TRBV15 and TRBJ2-4; D not resolved. V was trimmed by 0 bases and J by 0 bases, leaving 12 bases between them. Germline V gene data show CDR1 as LNHNV and CDR2 as YYDKDF (reference sequence). CDR3 length: 17 amino acids.

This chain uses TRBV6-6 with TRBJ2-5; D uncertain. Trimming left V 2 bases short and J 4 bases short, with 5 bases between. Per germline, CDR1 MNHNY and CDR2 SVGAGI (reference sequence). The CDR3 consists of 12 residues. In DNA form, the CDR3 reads TGTGCCAGCAGTTACGACGGAGAGACCCAGTACTTC. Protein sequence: CASSYDGETQYF.

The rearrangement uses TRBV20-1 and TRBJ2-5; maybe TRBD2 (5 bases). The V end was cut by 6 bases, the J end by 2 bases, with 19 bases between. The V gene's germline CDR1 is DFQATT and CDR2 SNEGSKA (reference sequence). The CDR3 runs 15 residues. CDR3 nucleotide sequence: TGCAGTGCGCACGAACCGGGGTATTTACAAGAGACCCAGTACTTC. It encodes CSAHEPGYLQETQYF.

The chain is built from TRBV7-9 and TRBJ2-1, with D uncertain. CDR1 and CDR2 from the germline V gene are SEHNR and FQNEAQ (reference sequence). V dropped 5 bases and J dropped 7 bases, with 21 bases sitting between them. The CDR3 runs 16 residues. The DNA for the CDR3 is TGTGCCAGCAGCCTACGCCCGGTCCAGACTGGAAATGAGCAGTTCTTC. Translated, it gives CASSLRPVQTGNEQFF. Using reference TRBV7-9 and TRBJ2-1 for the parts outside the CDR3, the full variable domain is DTGVSQNPRHKITKRGQNVTFRCDPISEHNRLYWYRQTLGQGPEFLTYFQNEAQLEKSRLLSDRFSAERPKGSFSTLEIQRTEQGDSAMYLCASSLRPVQTGNEQFFGPGTRLTVL.

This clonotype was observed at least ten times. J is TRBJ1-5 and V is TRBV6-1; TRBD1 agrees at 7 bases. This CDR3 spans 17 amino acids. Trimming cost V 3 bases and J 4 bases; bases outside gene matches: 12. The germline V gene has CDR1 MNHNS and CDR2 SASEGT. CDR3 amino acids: CASSENAGTVANQPQHF. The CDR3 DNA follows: TGTGCCAGCAGTGAGAACGCCGGGACAGTCGCTAATCAGCCCCAGCATTTT.

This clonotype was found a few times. In DNA form, the CDR3 reads TGTGCCAGCAGCGCAAGAGGTGGGAATTCACCCCTCCACTTT. This codes for CASSARGGNSPLHF. The V and J genes are TRBV3-1 and TRBJ1-6; D is uncertain. CDR1 and CDR2 from the germline V gene are LGHDT and YNNKEL (reference sequence). With 5 bases removed from V and 7 bases from J, the gap between germline ends came to 12 bases. CDR3 length equals 14 residues.

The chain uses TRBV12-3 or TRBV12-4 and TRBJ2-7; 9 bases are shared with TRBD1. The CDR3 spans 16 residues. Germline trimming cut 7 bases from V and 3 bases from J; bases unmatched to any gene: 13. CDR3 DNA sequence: TGTGCCAGCACTAACTGGGCCCGGGACAGGGACTACGAGCAGTACTTC. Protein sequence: CASTNWARDRDYEQYF.

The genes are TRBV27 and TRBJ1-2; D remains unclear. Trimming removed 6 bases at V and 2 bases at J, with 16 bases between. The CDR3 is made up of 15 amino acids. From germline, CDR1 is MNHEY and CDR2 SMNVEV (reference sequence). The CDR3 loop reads CASRSGLLSNYGYTF. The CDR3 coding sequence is TGTGCCAGCAGGTCTGGACTGTTATCCAACTATGGCTACACCTTC.

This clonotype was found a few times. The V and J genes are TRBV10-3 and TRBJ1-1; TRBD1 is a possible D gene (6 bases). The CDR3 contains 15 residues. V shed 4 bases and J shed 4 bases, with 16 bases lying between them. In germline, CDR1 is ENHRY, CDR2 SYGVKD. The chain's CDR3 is CAISGGEAGVTEAFF. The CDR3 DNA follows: TGTGCCATCAGTGGAGGTGAGGCAGGGGTCACTGAAGCTTTCTTT.

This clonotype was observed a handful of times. CDR3 residues: CASRSNDNSPLHF. The CDR3 DNA follows: TGTGCCAGCAGAAGTAACGATAATTCACCCCTCCACTTT. The rearrangement joins TRBV12-3 or TRBV12-4 to TRBJ1-6; no clear D. V was pared by 6 bases and J by 5 bases, with 8 bases between. The CDR3 spans 13 residues.

The DNA of the CDR3 is TGTGCCAGCAGTTTACATGGGGGCTACGAGCAGTACTTC. Residues: CASSLHGGYEQYF. This chain uses TRBV12-3 or TRBV12-4 with TRBJ2-7; the D call may be TRBD1 or TRBD2 (5 bases each). The length of the CDR3 is 13 residues. V dropped 2 bases and J dropped 3 bases, with 8 bases sitting between them.

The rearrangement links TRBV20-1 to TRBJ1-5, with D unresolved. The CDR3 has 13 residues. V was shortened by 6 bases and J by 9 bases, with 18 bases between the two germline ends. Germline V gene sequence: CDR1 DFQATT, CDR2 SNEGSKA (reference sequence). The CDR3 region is CSARSGSGGPQHF. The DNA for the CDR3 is TGCAGTGCCCGTTCGGGGTCCGGAGGGCCCCAGCATTTT.

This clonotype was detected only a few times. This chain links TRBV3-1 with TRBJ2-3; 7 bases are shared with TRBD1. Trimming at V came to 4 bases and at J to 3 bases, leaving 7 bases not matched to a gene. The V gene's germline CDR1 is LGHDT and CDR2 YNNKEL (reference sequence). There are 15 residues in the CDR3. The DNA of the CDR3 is TGTGCCAGCAGCCCCAGGGGGTTACGGACAGATACGCAGTATTTT. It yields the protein CASSPRGLRTDTQYF.

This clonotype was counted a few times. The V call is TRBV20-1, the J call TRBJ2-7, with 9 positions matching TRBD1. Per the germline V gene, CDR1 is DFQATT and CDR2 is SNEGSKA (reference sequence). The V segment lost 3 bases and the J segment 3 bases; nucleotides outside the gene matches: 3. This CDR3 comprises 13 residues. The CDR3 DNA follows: TGCAGTGCTAGCCGGGACAGGGTCTACGAGCAGTACTTC. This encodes CSASRDRVYEQYF.

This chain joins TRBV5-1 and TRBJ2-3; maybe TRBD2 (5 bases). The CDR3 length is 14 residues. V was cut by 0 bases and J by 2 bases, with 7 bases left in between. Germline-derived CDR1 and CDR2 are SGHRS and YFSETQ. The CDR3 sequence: CASSLAGYTDTQYF. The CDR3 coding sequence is TGCGCCAGCAGCTTGGCGGGGTACACAGATACGCAGTATTTT.

The CDR3 coding sequence is TGCAGTGCTAGAGGGCCGAGGGACAGGGGGAACGAGCAGTACTTC. This codes for CSARGPRDRGNEQYF. The V gene is TRBV20-1, the J gene TRBJ2-7; the match to TRBD1 covers 11 bases. Trimming removed 1 base from V and 5 bases from J; junction bases left unmatched: 7. This CDR3 has 15 residues. The V gene's germline CDR1 is DFQATT and CDR2 SNEGSKA (reference sequence).

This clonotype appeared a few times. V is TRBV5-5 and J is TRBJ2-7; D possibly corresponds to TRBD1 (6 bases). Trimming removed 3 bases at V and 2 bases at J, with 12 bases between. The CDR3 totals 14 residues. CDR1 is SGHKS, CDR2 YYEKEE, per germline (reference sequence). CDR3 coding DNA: TGTGCCAGCAGCTGGACCAGGGGACCCTACGAGCAGTACTTC. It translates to CASSWTRGPYEQYF. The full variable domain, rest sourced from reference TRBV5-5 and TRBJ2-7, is DAGVTQSPTHLIKTRGQQVTLRCSPISGHKSVSWYQQVLGQGPQFIFQYYEKEERGRGNFPDRFSARQFPNYSSELNVNALLLGDSALYLCASSWTRGPYEQYFGPGTRLTVT.

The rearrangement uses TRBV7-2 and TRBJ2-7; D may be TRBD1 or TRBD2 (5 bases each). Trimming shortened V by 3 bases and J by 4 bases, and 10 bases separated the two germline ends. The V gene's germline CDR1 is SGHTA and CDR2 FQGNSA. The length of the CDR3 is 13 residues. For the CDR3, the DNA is TGTGCCAGCAGCTTCCGGGACGCATACGAGCAGTACTTC. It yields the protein CASSFRDAYEQYF.

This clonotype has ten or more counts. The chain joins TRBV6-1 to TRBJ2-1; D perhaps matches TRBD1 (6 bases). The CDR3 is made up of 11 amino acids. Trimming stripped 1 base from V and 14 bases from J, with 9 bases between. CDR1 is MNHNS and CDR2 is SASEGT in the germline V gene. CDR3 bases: TGTGCCAGCAGTGAAGACAGGGTAGAGTTCTTC. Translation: CASSEDRVEFF.

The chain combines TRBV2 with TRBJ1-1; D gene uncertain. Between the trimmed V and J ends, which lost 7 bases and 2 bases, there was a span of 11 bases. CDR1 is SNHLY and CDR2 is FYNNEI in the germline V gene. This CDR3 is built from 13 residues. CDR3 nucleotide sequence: TGTGCCAGCAATACCCTCGAAAACACTGAAGCTTTCTTT. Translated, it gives CASNTLENTEAFF. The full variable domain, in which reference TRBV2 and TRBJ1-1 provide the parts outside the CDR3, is EPEVTQTPSHQVTQMGQEVILRCVPISNHLYFYWYRQILGQKVEFLVSFYNNEISEKSEIFDDQFSVERPDGSNFTLKIRSTKLEDSAMYFCASNTLENTEAFFGQGTRLTVV.

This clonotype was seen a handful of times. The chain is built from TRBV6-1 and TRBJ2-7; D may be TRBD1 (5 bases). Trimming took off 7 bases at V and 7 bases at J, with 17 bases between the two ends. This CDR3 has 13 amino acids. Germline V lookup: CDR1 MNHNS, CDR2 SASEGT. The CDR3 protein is CASNARAVGEQYF. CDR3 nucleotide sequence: TGTGCCAGCAACGCCAGGGCAGTAGGGGAGCAGTACTTC.

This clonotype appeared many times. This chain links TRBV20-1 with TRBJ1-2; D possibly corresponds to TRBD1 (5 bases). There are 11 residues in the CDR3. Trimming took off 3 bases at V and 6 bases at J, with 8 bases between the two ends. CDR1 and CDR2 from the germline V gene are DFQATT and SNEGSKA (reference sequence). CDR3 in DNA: TGCAGTGCTAGTTGGGGGGATGGCTACACCTTC. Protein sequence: CSASWGDGYTF.

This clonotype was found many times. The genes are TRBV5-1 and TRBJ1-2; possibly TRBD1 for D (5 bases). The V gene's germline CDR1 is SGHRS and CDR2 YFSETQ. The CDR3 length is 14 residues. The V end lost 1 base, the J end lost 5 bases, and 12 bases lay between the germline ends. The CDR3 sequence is CASSLQGGEYGYTF. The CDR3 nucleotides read TGCGCCAGCAGCTTGCAGGGTGGGGAATATGGCTACACCTTC.

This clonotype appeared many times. CDR3 sequence (DNA): TGTGCCAGCAGTTTGGGAGGACCGTCCTACGAGCAGTACTTC. It codes for CASSLGGPSYEQYF. The rearrangement joins TRBV12-3 or TRBV12-4 to TRBJ2-7; possible D gene TRBD2, 6 bases. This CDR3 has 14 amino acids. V was trimmed by 3 bases and J by 1 base, leaving 10 bases between them.

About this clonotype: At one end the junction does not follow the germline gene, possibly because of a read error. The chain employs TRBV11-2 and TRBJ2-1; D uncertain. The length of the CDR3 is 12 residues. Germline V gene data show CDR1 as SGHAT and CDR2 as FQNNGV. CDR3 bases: TGTGCCAGCAGCTCACTCTACAATGAGGAGTTCTTC. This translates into CASSSLYNEEFF.